Each of the 29 T cell receptor beta chains below was sequenced from the same sample in a study of neoadjuvant anti-PD-1 for oral cavity cancer. Sample time point: after neoadjuvant nivolumab, at surgical resection. Some clones are missing from TCRdb's copy, which holds only in-frame ones; the method was immunoSEQ multiplex PCR. The table records nearly 15,000 clones, 35% to 50% of them present only once. The sequenced sample was tumor tissue, obtained after nivolumab (anti-PD-1) treatment. These TCRs come from a person aged 40 to 85 with oral cavity squamous cell carcinoma.

The rearrangement uses TRBV5-4 and TRBJ2-2; possibly TRBD1 or TRBD2 for D (5 bases each). Germline CDR1 is SGHNT and CDR2 is YYREEE (reference sequence). CDR3 length: 17 residues. Trimming stripped 0 bases from V and 0 bases from J, with 12 bases between. CDR3 amino acids: CASSLVVGTANTGELFF. DNA for the CDR3: TGTGCCAGCAGCTTGGTTGTGGGGACCGCGAACACCGGGGAGCTGTTTTTT.

This clone is termed medium-sized. The chain combines TRBV6-4 with TRBJ2-3; TRBD2 might be the D (5 bases). This CDR3 contains 14 residues. The germline gives CDR1 MRHNA, CDR2 SNTAGT. The V gene lost 0 bases and the J gene lost 1 base, with 5 bases spanning the gap. In DNA form, the CDR3 reads TGTGCCAGCAGTGACTCGGAGGGCACAGATACGCAGTATTTT. This codes for CASSDSEGTDTQYF.

On this clone itself: Within the sample, other DNA sequences also encode this same CDR3. The gene calls are TRBV6-5 and TRBJ2-7; D gene unclear. From germline, CDR1 is MNHEY and CDR2 SVGAGI. There are 11 residues in the CDR3. The germline V and J ends were trimmed by 6 bases and 0 bases, with 3 bases remaining between them. The CDR3 DNA reads as TGTGCCAGCAGGATCTCCTACGAGCAGTACTTC. Its translation: CASRISYEQYF.

The sample holds many counts of this clone. The V gene is TRBV10-3, the J gene TRBJ1-2, with D unresolved. The CDR3 has 15 residues. Germline V gives CDR1 ENHRY, CDR2 SYGVKD. V shed 4 bases and J shed 4 bases, with 16 bases lying between them. This CDR3 reads CAISGYEAAVYGYTF. As DNA, the CDR3 is TGTGCCATCAGTGGTTACGAGGCCGCGGTCTATGGCTACACCTTC.

The genes are TRBV18 and TRBJ1-4; D possibly corresponds to TRBD1 (5 bases). V was trimmed by 1 base and J by 5 bases, leaving 11 bases between them. The CDR3 covers 15 residues. Germline V gives CDR1 KGHSH, CDR2 LQKENI. This CDR3 is CASSPLGQGNEKLFF. In nucleotides, the CDR3 is TGTGCCAGCTCACCACTTGGGCAGGGCAATGAAAAACTGTTTTTT.

The table lists this clone with a few counts. The chain links TRBV18 to TRBJ2-5, with D unresolved. Trimming took off 3 bases at V and 5 bases at J, with 4 bases between the two ends. CDR1 KGHSH and CDR2 LQKENI come from the germline V gene. This CDR3 spans 11 amino acids. Here the CDR3 DNA reads TGTGCCAGCTCACCGGGGGAGACCCAGTACTTC. Translated: CASSPGETQYF.

This clone has just a few counts. This chain joins TRBV28 and TRBJ1-1; D might be TRBD1 (5 bases). The CDR3 loop spans 18 amino acids. Germline CDR1 reads MDHEN; CDR2 reads SYDVKM. Trimming cost V 6 bases and J 1 base, with 24 bases left between them. The CDR3 protein is CASRRSRVRGDENTEAFF. The CDR3 DNA sequence: TGTGCCAGCAGAAGGTCCAGGGTTCGGGGAGACGAGAACACTGAAGCTTTCTTT.

This clone is medium-sized within its sample. The chain combines TRBV15 with TRBJ2-7, with D perhaps TRBD1 (5 bases). The CDR3 contains 14 residues. Germline V gene lookup returns CDR1 LNHNV and CDR2 YYDKDF (reference sequence). V dropped 0 bases and J dropped 3 bases, with 9 bases sitting between them. CDR3 amino acids: CATSREGRGYEQYF. The CDR3 bases are TGTGCCACCAGCAGAGAAGGTAGGGGCTACGAGCAGTACTTC.

The chain uses TRBV27 and TRBJ2-7, with 12 bases fitting TRBD2. Trimming cost V 3 bases and J 2 bases; bases outside gene matches: 8. This CDR3 comprises 17 residues. Germline values: CDR1 MNHEY, CDR2 SMNVEV (reference sequence). CDR3 sequence reads: CASSFLASGGVPYEQYF. As DNA, the CDR3 is TGTGCCAGCAGTTTCCTAGCTAGCGGGGGGGTCCCCTACGAGCAGTACTTC.

Within the sample, this clone is medium-sized. This chain connects TRBV25-1 to TRBJ1-2; D unclear. This CDR3 has 12 residues. Germline V gene sequence: CDR1 MGHDK, CDR2 SYGVNS. Trimming pared 2 bases from V and 8 bases from J, leaving 9 bases between. The CDR3: CASSEDWEGYTF. The CDR3 bases are TGTGCCAGCAGTGAAGATTGGGAGGGCTACACCTTC.

CDR3 region: CASARPIGGANTGELFF. The CDR3 region has the DNA TGTGCTAGTGCAAGGCCCATCGGAGGGGCGAACACCGGGGAGCTGTTTTTT. J is TRBJ2-2 and V is TRBV12-5; D may be TRBD2 (6 bases). CDR1 LGHNT and CDR2 FRNRAP come from the germline V gene. The CDR3 runs 17 residues. V was trimmed by 7 bases and J by 0 bases, leaving 18 bases between them.

This chain joins TRBV7-8 and TRBJ1-6, with TRBD1 identical over 10 bases. This CDR3 has 19 residues. The germline V gene has CDR1 SGHVS and CDR2 FQNEAQ. V trimming: 2 bases; J trimming: 4 bases; junction bases outside the gene matches: 11. CDR3 DNA sequence: TGTGCCAGCAGCTTATTCGGGATTAGACAGGGGGCATATAATTCACCCCTCCACTTT. Translating it yields CASSLFGIRQGAYNSPLHF.

This clone was recorded a few times. The chain combines TRBV19 with TRBJ2-2, with TRBD1 matching 10 bases. V shed 6 bases, J shed 4 bases, and the junction held 2 bases outside the gene matches. The germline V gene encodes CDR1 LNHDA and CDR2 SQIVND (reference sequence). The CDR3 covers 14 residues. CDR3 amino acids: CASRDRGSTGELFF. CDR3 sequence (DNA): TGTGCCAGTAGGGACAGGGGGAGCACCGGGGAGCTGTTTTTT.

The chain uses TRBV12-2 and TRBJ2-5; TRBD2 is taken as the D call from the table, unchecked against the DNA. TRBV12-2 is a known pseudogene. The CDR3 is made up of 18 amino acids. CDR3 nucleotides: TGTGCAAGTCGCTTAGTATCAAGGCGGCGGGGGCGGCAAGAGACCCAGTACTTC. It yields the protein CASRLVSRRRGRQETQYF.

This clone has a count of ten or more. This chain links TRBV6-5 with TRBJ2-3; 10 bases are shared with TRBD2. The CDR3 has 16 residues. Germline trimming cut 0 bases from V and 4 bases from J; bases unmatched to any gene: 4. Germline CDR1 is MNHEY and CDR2 is SVGAGI. For the CDR3, the DNA is TGTGCCAGCAGTTACTCAGCGGGGGGGCCGGCAGATACGCAGTATTTT. Amino acid sequence: CASSYSAGGPADTQYF.

The CDR3 region is CASSLRQDTGELFF. In DNA form, the CDR3 reads TGTGCCAGCAGCCTTCGACAAGACACCGGGGAGCTGTTTTTT. This chain uses TRBV11-2 with TRBJ2-2; D uncertain. Between the trimmed V and J ends, which lost 5 bases and 3 bases, there was a span of 10 bases. Germline CDR1 is SGHAT and CDR2 is FQNNGV. This CDR3 has 14 residues.

V usage is TRBV6-6 and J usage is TRBJ2-1; the match to TRBD2 covers 12 bases. The CDR3 has 12 residues. Trimming at V came to 8 bases and at J to 7 bases, leaving 0 bases not matched to a gene. Germline V CDR1 and CDR2: MNHNY, SVGAGI (reference sequence). In nucleotides, the CDR3 is TGTGCCAGCGGACTAGCGGGGAATGAGCAGTTCTTC. This encodes CASGLAGNEQFF.

The V call is TRBV7-9, the J call TRBJ1-1, with D uncertain. CDR1 and CDR2 (germline): SEHNR, FQNEAQ (reference sequence). V gave up 5 bases and J gave up 8 bases, with 12 bases separating them. The CDR3 loop spans 12 amino acids. The CDR3 reads CASSRMGREAFF. The CDR3 DNA reads as TGTGCCAGCAGCCGAATGGGCAGGGAAGCTTTCTTT.

This chain connects TRBV9 to TRBJ2-6; D is uncertain. The CDR3 loop spans 13 amino acids. Trimming left V 4 bases short and J 2 bases short, with 4 bases between. The germline V gene encodes CDR1 SGDLS and CDR2 YYNGEE. CDR3 nucleotides: TGTGCCAGCAGCCGAACTGGGGCCAACGTCCTGACTTTC. It specifies CASSRTGANVLTF.

The rearrangement uses TRBV2 and TRBJ2-2; possibly TRBD1 or TRBD2 for D (5 bases each). CDR1 is SNHLY, CDR2 FYNNEI, per germline. V lost 4 bases and J 9 bases, leaving 9 bases between the germline ends. The CDR3 consists of 12 residues. CDR3 bases: TGTGCCAGCAGTGGAGGGGCCTGGGAGCTGTTTTTT. Residues: CASSGGAWELFF.

A word on this clone: The germline gene is not matched at one end of the junction; a read error may be the cause. The sample holds other DNA sequences that translate to the same CDR3. The chain recombines TRBV7-9 with TRBJ2-7; D is undetermined. The length of the CDR3 is 13 residues. The germline V gene has CDR1 SEHNR and CDR2 FQNEAQ (reference sequence). CDR3 bases: TGCGCCAGCAGCTTGTCCAGCTCCTACGAGCAGTACTTC. Protein: CASSLSSSYEQYF.

The V gene is TRBV5-1, the J gene TRBJ2-1; 8 positions match TRBD1. The J segment lost 4 bases and the V segment lost 1 base, leaving 1 base of the junction unmatched. The CDR3 contains 14 residues. CDR1 is SGHRS, CDR2 YFSETQ, per germline. CDR3 DNA: TGCGCCAGCAGCTTGCGACAGGGGTACAATGAGCAGTTCTTC. The encoded protein is CASSLRQGYNEQFF.

In its sample, this clone was seen a few times. V usage is TRBV4-3 and J usage is TRBJ2-3; weak D call: TRBD2 (5 bases). Per the germline V gene, CDR1 is LGHNA and CDR2 is YSLEER. The length of the CDR3 is 15 residues. Trimming pared 0 bases from V and 2 bases from J, leaving 9 bases between. The CDR3 region is CASSQDSVLTDTQYF. The CDR3 DNA is TGCGCCAGCAGCCAAGATAGCGTCCTCACAGATACGCAGTATTTT.

This clone has just a few counts. The CDR3 spells CASSSGQSRGYTF. The DNA of the CDR3 is TGTGCCAGCAGCTCCGGACAGTCCCGGGGCTACACCTTC. V usage is TRBV7-9 and J usage is TRBJ1-2; TRBD1 might be the D (6 bases). The CDR3 runs 13 residues. V lost 4 bases, J lost 8 bases, and 14 bases lay in between. CDR1 and CDR2 (germline): SEHNR, FQNEAQ (reference sequence).

V and J are TRBV7-8 and TRBJ2-1, with TRBD1 matching over 10 bases. The CDR3 consists of 16 residues. V was clipped by 1 base and J by 7 bases; unmatched bases: 7. The germline V gene encodes CDR1 SGHVS and CDR2 FQNEAQ. Written as DNA, the CDR3 is TGTGCCAGCAGCTTAGGACGGGACAGGGGCCAGAATGAGCAGTTCTTC. Protein sequence: CASSLGRDRGQNEQFF.

The V call is TRBV7-2, the J call TRBJ2-3, with 13 nucleotides matching TRBD2. The germline CDR1 and CDR2 sequences are SGHTA and FQGNSA. CDR3 size: 14 residues. The ends lost 2 bases at V and 15 bases at J; junction bases unmatched: 8. CDR3 amino acids: CASSLSPTSGGPYF. CDR3 in DNA: TGTGCCAGCAGCTTATCCCCGACTAGCGGGGGGCCCTATTTT.

This clone was seen a few times. V and J are TRBV6-6 and TRBJ2-5; D is perhaps TRBD1 (6 bases). Trimming pared 2 bases from V and 4 bases from J, leaving 11 bases between. Per the germline V gene, CDR1 is MNHNY and CDR2 is SVGAGI (reference sequence). This CDR3 is built from 14 residues. The CDR3 sequence: CASSYRGSRETQYF. CDR3 DNA: TGTGCCAGCAGTTACAGGGGGAGCCGAGAGACCCAGTACTTC.

This clone has a single count. The chain has TRBV25-1 and TRBJ2-3; 8 nucleotides align to TRBD2. This CDR3 is 13 amino acids long. V shed 2 bases, J shed 7 bases, and the junction held 2 bases outside the gene matches. Looked up from germline, CDR1 is MGHDK and CDR2 is SYGVNS. For the CDR3, the DNA is TGTGCCAGCAGTGAACGCGGGAGGTATACGCAGTATTTT. Translation: CASSERGRYTQYF. Supplemented by reference TRBV25-1 and TRBJ2-3, the full variable domain reads EADIYQTPRYLVIGTGKKITLECSQTMGHDKMYWYQQDPGMELHLIHYSYGVNSTEKGDLSSESTVSRIRTEHFPLTLESARPSHTSQYLCASSERGRYTQYFGPGTRLTVL.

The rearrangement uses TRBV4-3 and TRBJ2-3; D uncertain. Germline V gives CDR1 LGHNA, CDR2 YSLEER. V dropped 0 bases and J dropped 0 bases, with 10 bases sitting between them. This CDR3 contains 16 residues. CDR3 nucleotides: TGCGCCAGCAGCCAAGATCCCTACCGTAGCACAGATACGCAGTATTTT. It yields the protein CASSQDPYRSTDTQYF.